Sequencing of this T cell receptor beta chain was carried out in a study of spatial heterogeneity in lung cancer. Study overall: There were consistently more beta-chain sequences detected than alpha-chain sequences. Study outcomes and limitations: Whereas they appeared in blood less at follow-up, ubiquitous expanded tumor TCRs appeared there more at resection.

Per germline, CDR1 DFQATT and CDR2 SNEGSKA (reference sequence). The V gene end was trimmed by 6 bases and the J gene end by 2 bases; junction bases not matched to a gene: 5. The CDR3 runs to 13 residues. With regard to this clonotype: The target antigen is unknown.

This sample's time point: sample taken at primary tumor resection. Whole RNA, isolated from tumor, nontumor lung or frozen PBMC, was sequenced without prior sorting. Samples were donated by 72 untreated early-stage non-small cell lung cancer patients. MiXCR, run by TCRdb on the 5' RACE reads, gives a single entry per CDR3 protein. The sample includes approximately 40,000 distinct CDR3 sequences, roughly 15% seen only once; the top ten take about 55%. The material sequenced was PBMCs, taken at surgery. V and J are TRBV20-1 and TRBJ2-7; 9 bases map to TRBD1. This receptor was taken from a male donor with early-stage non-small cell lung cancer. DNA for the CDR3: TGCAGTGCGTCGACAGGGGGAACCTACGAGCAGTACTTC. Protein sequence: CSASTGGTYEQYF.